The entry that follows covers one T cell receptor beta chain sequence. This sample is drawn from a study of blood T cell dynamics during melanoma immunotherapy. Time point specified: pre-treatment baseline. Apart from a couple of fast progressors, RECIST 1.1 response was judged 12 weeks post-infusion. J was trimmed by 0 bases and V by 4 bases; bases with no gene match: 5. CDR1 and CDR2 from the germline V gene are MNHEY and SVGAGI. This CDR3 spans 15 amino acids. Each bulk PBMC sample had roughly 350 ng DNA loaded. Sequenced by immunoSEQ multiplex PCR; TCRdb stores in-frame clones only, minus some. The profile shows about 11,000 clones, around four fifths of them singletons.

The clonotype comes from a human donor with melanoma. The sequenced sample was blood, obtained from a patient treated with checkpoint blockade. The chain employs TRBV6-5 and TRBJ2-7; 8 positions agree with TRBD2. The CDR3 protein is CASSSAGGGSYEQYF. The CDR3 DNA is TGTGCCAGCAGTTCCGCCGGGGGGGGCTCCTACGAGCAGTACTTC.